This TCR beta chain stems from a study of blood T cells in healthy people across ages. This clonotype was detected ten times or more. The V gene lost 6 bases and the J gene lost 0 bases, with 4 bases spanning the gap. CDR1 MNHNS and CDR2 SASEGT come from the germline V gene. This CDR3 region has 12 residues. RNA extraction gave at least 5.5 micrograms of total RNA per sample. The second PCR ran about 7 to 12 cycles with a sample-barcoded 5' primer and J-beta primers. Each cDNA molecule carried a tag from a template-switch adaptor that contained 12 random nucleotides. TCRdb itself ran the 5' RACE reads through MiXCR, one entry per CDR3 protein. The sample comprises 1.4 million or so distinct CDR3 sequences, approximately 39% of which are singletons, and under 5% rests with the top ten.

The clonotype originates from a woman aged 18-29 years in good health. The sequenced sample consisted of blood. The chain joins TRBV6-1 to TRBJ2-3, with D uncertain. CDR3 bases: TGTGCCAGCAGAGCTAGCACAGATACGCAGTATTTT. This translates into CASRASTDTQYF.